This TCR beta chain was documented in a study of shared clonotypes between healthy human individuals (dated by TCRdb to 2018 to 2020). As for the study more broadly: Three men and a couple of women, aged 18 to 49 years, made up the cohort. For each donor, CD4 naive and CD4 memory were each run on three plates, CD8 naive on two plates, and CD8 memory on one plate. Each donor's leukapheresis produced roughly between roughly 0.85 and 9.5 billion PBMCs. To estimate repertoire size and how much clonotypes are shared between individuals, the study performed deep sequencing of blood TCR repertoires from about 5 healthy adults. To increase sequencing depth and limit assay-specific biases, different laboratories used diverse techniques to prepare libraries and sequence TCR repertoires.

Using the deep immunoSEQ assay, multiplex PCR amplified TCR CDR3 regions from genomic DNA. Genomic DNA extracted from each cell subset was distributed evenly over all wells of several immunoSEQ 96-well plates, and each plate served as one replicate. For sorted subsets, around 0.2 ug genomic DNA, equal to approximately 30,000 T cell genomes, was loaded into each replicate PCR. Purified libraries were measured with a Qubit 3.0 fluorometer, size-checked on a Bioanalyzer 2100, and measured again with the KAPA Library Quantification kit. Every immunoSEQ 96-well plate was sequenced on a dedicated single-read 150-cycle Illumina NextSeq 550 flow cell. The original pipeline was this. Because only junctional sequences without quality scores were contained in the immunoSEQ output, filtering matching that applied to full-length reads could not be performed. Sequences were annotated with PyIR, a Python wrapper for IgBLAST v1.9, using IMGT germline references to assign V/J genes and CDR3. Any read was removed if the V/J assignment was weak (E-value above 1e-6), the CDR3 was missing, or the read contained stop codons, out-of-frame junctions, or ambiguous translated residues. V3J clonotypes were defined by identical inferred V gene, J gene, and CDR3 amino acid sequence. Percentage overlap between repertoires was calculated by dividing the number of shared unique clonotypes by the size of the smaller repertoire. Repertoire richness was assessed with RTK rarefaction, the Chao1 estimator, and Recon v2.1 estimates of unobserved clonotypes. For all TCRbeta clonotypes obtained by the gDNA method from a few donors, generation probabilities were computed with OLGA. TCRdb holds this immuneACCESS table with in-frame rearrangements only. Some clones are missing; in checked studies, unresolved V genes explain under half, and the rest has no known cause. V, J and clone size are taken as reported in that table, and D and trimming were inferred from the DNA itself. The sample table shows 2 million to 3 million clones, and under 95% are seen once. The ten largest clones capture 0.36% of the sample.

Overall study outcomes, separate from this receptor: Larger estimated clonotype richness was generally found for naive subsets than for memory subsets. About 5% of naive CD4, more than 3% of naive CD8, around 2.3% of memory CD4, and around 0.4% of memory CD8 clonotypes were shared across several donors. Rarefaction of sorted-subset datasets indicated incomplete sequencing despite the large sequencing depth. Because the study included a small number of donors, the genetic and exposure-history diversity represented was limited. Pairwise subsampling indicated that sequencing depth was expected to affect the degree of clonotype sharing among donors. Sampling was limited to blood, and TCR repertoires in tissue likely differ from TCR repertoires in blood. Compared with non-shared clonotypes, the clonotypes found in all four sorted-subset donors had higher generation probabilities.

Donors were healthy HIV-negative adults with no recently reported acute infections or vaccinations. All donors were Caucasian adults living in Nashville, Tennessee, USA. CD4+ T cells were enriched by magnetic negative selection, after which naive cells were positively selected on CD45RA and the negative fraction was taken as the memory subset. Blood was collected by leukapheresis, and PBMCs were isolated by Ficoll-Histopaque density gradient centrifugation and then cryopreserved in liquid nitrogen vapor phase. Analytical flow cytometry was used to check the purity and quantity of every magnetically sorted T cell population. Genomic DNA was isolated from each sorted fraction and quantified by UV absorbance on a Nanodrop 2000c. On this clone itself: This receptor's antigen is unknown. No base qualities exist here, and no much larger clone lies one base off it.

For CDR1 and CDR2, the germline V gene lists MGHDK and SYGVNS. V and J are trimmed by 7 bases and 4 bases, and the gene matches miss 17 bases of the junction. From its cysteine to its phenylalanine, the CDR3 spans 17 amino acids. The entry retains the CDR3 DNA only, 51 bases that are in frame from base 1. The sequencing sample was made of naive CD4+ T cells from PBMCs. The cell subset or site label, as the study defines it: CD45RA+ positively selected. The receptor was derived from a man aged 18 to 29 in good health. Some clones in this sample may be carry-over from other donors' samples. The sequence links TRBV25-1 to TRBJ1-2; 8 nucleotides in the junction match TRBD1. This receptor has the CDR3 CASTPAGTGGSIYGYTF. The DNA sequence is given as TGTGCCAGCACCCCCGCTGGGACAGGAGGATCAATCTATGGCTACACCTTC.